This T cell receptor beta chain was sequenced during a study of early T cells in non-severe SARS-CoV-2 infection (dated by TCRdb to about 2021). About the study as a whole: Because TCR sequencing was done on bulk RNA from unsorted whole blood, the alpha and beta chains could not be paired. What the work shows at the level of the full study, not this receptor alone: VDJdb matching was skewed toward anti-spike CD8 responses, so virus-specific expansions were likely underestimated and private and CD4 specificities were missed.

This clonotype was counted at least ten times. The specificity of this receptor is unknown. No base qualities exist here, and no much larger clone lies one base off it. Libraries were constructed by 5' RACE. The sequencer listed for this sample is NextSeq 500. To correct for sequencing error and PCR bias, the TCR library protocol tagged individual cDNA molecules with unique molecular identifiers. Both TCR alpha and beta chains were sequenced, and tight co-correlation was observed between alpha and beta sequence abundances in each sample. Regarding the original processing steps: Decombinator V4 was used to perform V gene, J gene and CDR3 annotation of TCR sequences. TCRs were defined as expanded if a significant change between any two time points was detected under a Poisson model with p below 0.0001. TCR abundances were normalised to the total number of TCRs sequenced per sample and expressed as counts per million. MAIT TCRs were defined by TRAV1-2 paired with TRAJ12, TRAJ20 or TRAJ33, and iNKT TCRs by TRAV10 paired with TRAJ18. VDJdb, accessed 1 November 2021, was searched for CMV, EBV and SARS-CoV-2 annotated TCRs, with TCRs annotated for multiple antigens excluded. TCRdb handled the public reads itself, with Q25 trimming in fastp and clone calling in MiXCR, and kept productive beta chains. Records with the same CDR3 protein are collapsed into one entry carrying the most frequent genes and DNA. Here the V and J calls rest on TCRdb's processing, not on the authors' analysis. The sample has approximately 60,000 distinct CDR3 sequences on record, over 9.5% of them singletons. The top ten constitute around 3% of the sample.

A case-control design nested within a healthcare worker cohort in London, UK, was used, with weekly nasopharyngeal swab PCR tests and blood sampling performed. Between 23 and 31 March 2020, the week of the UK lockdown, healthcare workers were enrolled and then followed up weekly for as long as 16 weeks. Including the terminal cysteine and phenylalanine, the CDR3 comprises 11 residues. Kept here is only the CDR3 DNA, which spans 33 bases and is read in frame from base 1. Trimming removed 7 bases from V and 7 bases from J, leaving 10 bases between the germline ends. As encoded in the germline V gene, CDR1 is SQVTM while CDR2 is ANQGSEA.

The sequencing input was whole blood. The TCR sequence derives from an adult who was a healthcare worker with PCR-confirmed SARS-CoV-2 infection or an uninfected control (not recorded which). The sequence is built from TRBV29-1 and TRBJ2-2; no D gene call is confident. Here is the DNA: TGCAGCGCCCGCTTAGGCGGGGAGCTGTTTTTT. It translates to CSARLGGELFF.